One sample yielded the 29 T cell receptor beta chains listed below, sequenced in a study of blood T cell repertoires in COVID-19. The assay was immunoSEQ multiplex PCR, and TCRdb's table has in-frame clones only and misses some. This table has over 400,000 clones, roughly nine tenths appearing once. Sequenced: PBMCs or T cells enriched from blood (not recorded which). The source of these receptors is a woman aged 55-69 years who had recovered from COVID-19.

The rearrangement uses TRBV11-2 and TRBJ2-3; tentative D call: TRBD2 (6 bases). CDR1 SGHAT and CDR2 FQNNGV come from the germline V gene. Trimming removed 3 bases from V and 4 bases from J, with 8 bases in between. The CDR3 has 13 residues. The DNA of the CDR3 is TGTGCCAGCAGCTTCCGGAGGGCAGATACGCAGTATTTT. It encodes CASSFRRADTQYF.

This chain joins TRBV10-3 and TRBJ1-2; no reliable D call. This CDR3 is built from 14 residues. Trimming cost V 8 bases and J 4 bases, with 17 bases left between them. CDR1 is ENHRY and CDR2 is SYGVKD in the germline V gene. CDR3 coding DNA: TGTGCCATCGGTCAGGCCCCAACCTCCTATGGCTACACCTTC. Translating gives CAIGQAPTSYGYTF.

This chain joins TRBV6-5 and TRBJ1-4; D gene ambiguous. Per the germline V gene, CDR1 is MNHEY and CDR2 is SVGAGI. The CDR3 is 15 residues long. The ends were cut back, 8 bases at V and 0 bases at J, with 13 bases in the middle. The CDR3 region is CASSFGGATNEKLFF. CDR3 bases: TGTGCCAGCTCCTTTGGCGGGGCAACTAATGAAAAACTGTTTTTT.

The rearrangement joins TRBV9 to TRBJ2-1; TRBD2 agrees at 12 bases. With V trimmed by 3 bases and J by 8 bases, 3 bases remained unmatched. The CDR3 loop spans 14 amino acids. Germline CDR1 reads SGDLS; CDR2 reads YYNGEE. As DNA, the CDR3 is TGTGCCAGCAGCGCTAGCGGGGGGGCCCATGAGCAGTTCTTC. It codes for CASSASGGAHEQFF.

This sequence joins TRBV6-1 and TRBJ2-2, with D possibly TRBD2 on 5 matching bases. Looked up from germline, CDR1 is MNHNS and CDR2 is SASEGT. V was cut by 1 base and J by 1 base, with 10 bases left in between. The CDR3 consists of 16 residues. The CDR3 nucleotides are TGTGCCAGCAGTGAAGGGTGGGAGAGGAACACCGGGGAGCTGTTTTTT. This codes for CASSEGWERNTGELFF.

The V and J genes are TRBV7-9 and TRBJ1-6; D not certain. CDR1 is SEHNR, CDR2 FQNEAQ, per germline (reference sequence). The V end lost 8 bases, the J end lost 8 bases, and 13 bases lay between the germline ends. The length of the CDR3 is 13 residues. The CDR3 DNA is TGTGCCAGCGGTAAAAGAACGGATTCACCCCTCCACTTT. It yields the protein CASGKRTDSPLHF.

The chain employs TRBV4-2 and TRBJ1-5; D is unresolved. The germline V gene has CDR1 LGHNA and CDR2 YNFKEQ. The CDR3 has 15 amino acids. Trimming took off 4 bases at V and 0 bases at J, with 10 bases between the two ends. In nucleotides, the CDR3 is TGTGCCAGCAGCCTAACACAAGATAGCAATCAGCCCCAGCATTTT. This codes for CASSLTQDSNQPQHF.

This clone was seen only once. The chain links TRBV5-8 to TRBJ2-6, with D maybe TRBD1 (5 bases). V was trimmed by 5 bases and J by 4 bases, leaving 10 bases between them. Germline V lookup: CDR1 SGHTS, CDR2 YDEGEE. This CDR3 is built from 14 residues. CDR3 DNA sequence: TGTGCCAGCAGTTCAGGGTTCGGGGCCAACGTCCTGACTTTC. Amino acids: CASSSGFGANVLTF.

The CDR3 spells CAWSGGLEQFF. The CDR3 DNA sequence: TGTGCCTGGAGTGGAGGCCTTGAGCAGTTCTTC. This chain links TRBV30 with TRBJ2-1; D gene ambiguous. This CDR3 spans 11 amino acids. Per the germline V gene, CDR1 is GTSNPN and CDR2 is SVGIG (reference sequence). The germline V and J ends were trimmed by 1 base and 9 bases, with 7 bases remaining between them. The complete variable domain, with remaining parts taken from reference TRBV30 and TRBJ2-1, reads SQTIHQWPATLVQPVGSPLSLECTVEGTSNPNLYWYRQAAGRGLQLLFYSVGIGQISSEVPQNLSASRPQDRQFILSSKKLLLSDSGFYLCAWSGGLEQFFGPGTRLTVL.

V usage is TRBV3-1 (or the pseudogene TRBV3-2) and J usage is TRBJ1-1; no clear D gene. V was trimmed by 4 bases and J by 1 base, leaving 4 bases between them. The CDR3 loop spans 12 amino acids. The germline V gene has CDR1 LGHDT and CDR2 YNNKEL (reference sequence). CDR3 bases: TGTGCCAGCAGCCCCAGGAACACTGAAGCTTTCTTT. Encoded protein: CASSPRNTEAFF.

The chain is built from TRBV12-3 or TRBV12-4 and TRBJ1-2, with 7 bases identical to TRBD1. V trimming: 6 bases; J trimming: 5 bases; junction bases outside the gene matches: 6. This CDR3 contains 13 residues. CDR3: CASRPDRVYGYTF. The CDR3 bases are TGTGCCAGCAGACCCGACAGGGTGTATGGCTACACCTTC.

The rearrangement uses TRBV6-6 and TRBJ2-7, with a tentative D call TRBD1 (6 bases). CDR1 MNHNY and CDR2 SVGAGI come from the germline V gene (reference sequence). This CDR3 is 12 amino acids long. The V end was cut by 5 bases, the J end by 4 bases, with 9 bases between. The CDR3 sequence: CASSGDIYEQYV. In nucleotides, the CDR3 is TGTGCCAGCAGTGGGGACATATACGAGCAGTACGTC.

The CDR3 is CASRHSGGAFEQYF. The DNA for the CDR3 is TGTGCCAGCAGACACAGCGGGGGGGCCTTCGAGCAGTACTTC. V usage is TRBV6-5 and J usage is TRBJ2-7; 10 bases fit TRBD2. The V and J ends lost 6 bases and 6 bases, in that order; junction bases with no gene match: 8. This CDR3 comprises 14 residues. Germline V lookup: CDR1 MNHEY, CDR2 SVGAGI.

The CDR3 reads CASMRTGRNTEAFF. The CDR3 DNA follows: TGTGCCAGCATGCGGACAGGCAGGAACACTGAAGCTTTCTTT. This chain joins TRBV21-1 and TRBJ1-1; TRBD1 is the table's D call and was not checked against the DNA. TRBV21-1 corresponds to a pseudogene. The CDR3 is 14 amino acids.

The CDR3 region is CASSKVEGAKTEAFF. The CDR3 coding sequence is TGTGCCAGCAGCAAAGTAGAGGGGGCGAAAACTGAAGCTTTCTTT. The chain has TRBV21-1 and TRBJ1-1; TRBD1, the table's D call, was not compared with the DNA. TRBV21-1 is flagged as a pseudogene. The CDR3 has 15 amino acids.

CDR3 sequence: CASSDRGGWTDTQYF. CDR3 DNA: TGTGCCAGCAGTGACCGGGGGGGCTGGACAGATACGCAGTATTTT. The chain links TRBV6-1 to TRBJ2-3, with 8 bases fitting TRBD2. With V trimmed by 3 bases and J by 3 bases, 5 bases remained unmatched. Per the germline V gene, CDR1 is MNHNS and CDR2 is SASEGT. This CDR3 region has 15 residues.

The V gene is TRBV23-1, the J gene TRBJ2-1, with 7 bases that match TRBD1. TRBV23-1 counts as an open reading frame of uncertain function. The CDR3 totals 16 residues. The J segment lost 9 bases and the V segment lost 4 bases, leaving 15 bases of the junction unmatched. CDR3 nucleotides: TGCGCCAGCAGTCCCGGGACAGCTAGCCGGTGGGGTGAGCAGTTCTTC. Its protein product is CASSPGTASRWGEQFF.

The V call is TRBV11-2, the J call TRBJ2-1, with D possibly matching TRBD2 (6 bases). In germline, CDR1 is SGHAT, CDR2 FQNNGV. The CDR3 is 15 residues long. V was clipped by 1 base and J by 3 bases, with 10 bases between them. DNA for the CDR3: TGTGCCAGCAGCTTAGCTCGCGGGGTCTACAATGAGCAGTTCTTC. Translating gives CASSLARGVYNEQFF.

This chain links TRBV9 with TRBJ1-1; 9 bases map to TRBD1. The V gene end was trimmed by 0 bases and the J gene end by 3 bases; junction bases not matched to a gene: 3. The CDR3 length is 15 residues. From germline, CDR1 is SGDLS and CDR2 YYNGEE. CDR3 nucleotide sequence: TGTGCCAGCAGCGTAGGGGGGACAGGGCACACTGAAGCTTTCTTT. Translated, it gives CASSVGGTGHTEAFF.

V usage is TRBV9 and J usage is TRBJ2-2; tentative D call: TRBD2 (5 bases). CDR1 is SGDLS and CDR2 is YYNGEE in the germline V gene. The CDR3 sequence is 14 residues long. The ends were cut back, 5 bases at V and 0 bases at J, with 8 bases in the middle. In nucleotides, the CDR3 is TGTGCCAGCAGTCGGACTTCGAACACCGGGGAGCTGTTTTTT. Its translation: CASSRTSNTGELFF.

This sequence joins TRBV6-4 and TRBJ1-4; 8 positions match TRBD1. V lost 6 bases, J lost 7 bases, and 4 bases stayed unmatched. This CDR3 is 13 amino acids long. The V gene's germline CDR1 is MRHNA and CDR2 SNTAGT. The CDR3 reads CASSSRGREKLFF. In DNA, the CDR3 is TGTGCCAGCAGCTCCAGGGGGCGTGAAAAACTGTTTTTT.

This clone was observed a few times. The rearrangement uses TRBV7-9 and TRBJ1-3; D is uncertain. The CDR3 is 16 amino acids. V shed 5 bases and J shed 4 bases, with 18 bases lying between them. Germline CDR1 reads SEHNR; CDR2 reads FQNEAQ (reference sequence). CDR3 nucleotides: TGTGCCAGCAGCCCCTCCTCGGAGATTATAGGAAACACCATATATTTT. Its protein product is CASSPSSEIIGNTIYF.

The CDR3 reads CASSPTGGGYGEQFF. The CDR3, as DNA: TGTGCCAGCTCACCCACGGGGGGGGGCTACGGTGAGCAGTTCTTC. This chain connects TRBV18 to TRBJ2-1; TRBD2 matches at 8 bases. After removal of 3 bases from V and 9 bases from J, the junction contained 10 bases not matched to a gene. The CDR3 is made up of 15 amino acids. CDR1 KGHSH and CDR2 LQKENI come from the germline V gene.

The chain is built from TRBV4-2 and TRBJ2-2; 8 bases line up with TRBD1. This CDR3 is 18 amino acids long. V trimming: 0 bases; J trimming: 4 bases; junction bases outside the gene matches: 10. CDR1 and CDR2 (germline): LGHNA, YNFKEQ. The CDR3 DNA follows: TGTGCCAGCAGCCAAGATTTAGGCAGGGGGCTCAGCACCGGGGAGCTGTTTTTT. Translated, it gives CASSQDLGRGLSTGELFF.

This chain's CDR3 is CASSEWADTDTQYF. In nucleotides, the CDR3 is TGCGCCAGCAGTGAGTGGGCTGACACAGATACGCAGTATTTT. The chain couples TRBV10-2 to TRBJ2-3; D is unresolved. CDR1 WSHSY and CDR2 SAAADI come from the germline V gene. This CDR3 comprises 14 residues. With 1 base removed from V and 2 bases from J, the gap between germline ends came to 7 bases.

The gene calls are TRBV2 and TRBJ1-3; unclear D gene. The CDR3 spans 13 residues. V lost 6 bases and J 2 bases, leaving 8 bases between the germline ends. Per the germline V gene, CDR1 is SNHLY and CDR2 is FYNNEI. The CDR3 nucleotides read TGTGCCAGCAGGGAGGGAGCTGGAAACACCATATATTTT. It yields the protein CASREGAGNTIYF.

The V gene is TRBV19, the J gene TRBJ1-1; D is unresolved. Germline-derived CDR1 and CDR2 are LNHDA and SQIVND (reference sequence). This CDR3 comprises 13 residues. V was shortened by 3 bases and J by 6 bases, with 11 bases between the two germline ends. CDR3 in DNA: TGTGCCAGTAGTATTGGAGGGTACGCTGAAGCTTTCTTT. It codes for CASSIGGYAEAFF.

The chain joins TRBV6-5 to TRBJ1-4, with 7 bases matching TRBD1. Germline CDR1 reads MNHEY; CDR2 reads SVGAGI. Losses at the gene ends were 5 bases for V and 4 bases for J; bases not matched to a gene: 7. The CDR3 covers 15 residues. The CDR3 region is CASSTRGRYNEKLFF. DNA for the CDR3: TGTGCCAGCAGTACCAGGGGGAGATATAATGAAAAACTGTTTTTT.

As concerns this clone: Other nucleotide sequences in the sample specify the same CDR3. V usage is TRBV5-1 and J usage is TRBJ2-3, with a weak D call TRBD2 (6 bases). This CDR3 contains 15 residues. The germline V and J ends were trimmed by 4 bases and 3 bases, with 15 bases remaining between them. Germline V gives CDR1 SGHRS, CDR2 YFSETQ. DNA for the CDR3: TGCGCCAGCAGCCCCCTCGCGGGGCGAACAGATACGCAGTATTTT. Its protein product is CASSPLAGRTDTQYF.